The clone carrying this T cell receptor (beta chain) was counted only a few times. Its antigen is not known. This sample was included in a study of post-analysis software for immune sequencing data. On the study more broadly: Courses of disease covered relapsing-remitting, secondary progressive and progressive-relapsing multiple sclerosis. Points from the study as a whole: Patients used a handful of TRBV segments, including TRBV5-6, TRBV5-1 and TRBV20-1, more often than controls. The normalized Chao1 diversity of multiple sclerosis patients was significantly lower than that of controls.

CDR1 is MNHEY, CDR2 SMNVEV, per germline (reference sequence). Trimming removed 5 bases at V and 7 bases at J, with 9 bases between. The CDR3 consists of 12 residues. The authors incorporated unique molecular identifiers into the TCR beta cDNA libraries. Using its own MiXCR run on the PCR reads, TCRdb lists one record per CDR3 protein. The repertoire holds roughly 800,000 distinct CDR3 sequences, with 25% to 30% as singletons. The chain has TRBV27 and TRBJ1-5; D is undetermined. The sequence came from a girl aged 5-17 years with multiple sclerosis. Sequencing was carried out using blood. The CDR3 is CASSPTGQPQHF. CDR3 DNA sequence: TGTGCCAGCAGTCCGACGGGGCAGCCCCAGCATTTT.